What follows is one T cell receptor (beta chain) and its context. This sample stems from a study of glioma-infiltrating T cells after dendritic cell vaccination. Study at large: Glioblastoma patients came from Phase I and II dendritic cell vaccination trials. Dendritic cell vaccine was injected intradermally three times, biweekly.

Libraries were prepared by immunoSEQ multiplex PCR; TCRdb keeps only in-frame clonotypes and omits some of them. Of tens of thousands of clones listed, around nine tenths were seen once; the top ten hold approximately 2.9%. This CDR3 has 14 amino acids. Germline V lookup: CDR1 SGHRS, CDR2 YFSETQ. Between the trimmed V and J ends, which lost 0 bases and 3 bases, there was a span of 10 bases. This specimen consisted of blood, obtained before dendritic cell vaccination. The V gene is TRBV5-1, the J gene TRBJ2-7; D call uncertain. This sequence was found in a human donor with glioblastoma. CDR3 bases: TGCGCCAGCAGCTTGGCCCCGGAGTACTACGAGCAGTACTTC. Its protein is CASSLAPEYYEQYF.